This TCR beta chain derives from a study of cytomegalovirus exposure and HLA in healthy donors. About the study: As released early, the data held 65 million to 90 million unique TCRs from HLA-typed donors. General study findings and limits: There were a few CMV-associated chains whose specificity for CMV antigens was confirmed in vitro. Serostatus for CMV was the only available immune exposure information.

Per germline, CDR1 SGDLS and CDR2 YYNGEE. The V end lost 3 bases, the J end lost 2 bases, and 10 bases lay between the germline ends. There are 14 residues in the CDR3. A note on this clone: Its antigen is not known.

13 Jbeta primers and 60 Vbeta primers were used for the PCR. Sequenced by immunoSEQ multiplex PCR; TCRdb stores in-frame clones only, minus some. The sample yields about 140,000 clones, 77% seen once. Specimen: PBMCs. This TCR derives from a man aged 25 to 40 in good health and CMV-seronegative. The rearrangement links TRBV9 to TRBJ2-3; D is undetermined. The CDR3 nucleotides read TGTGCCAGCAGCGAACCAGGTCACACAGATACGCAGTATTTT. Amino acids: CASSEPGHTDTQYF. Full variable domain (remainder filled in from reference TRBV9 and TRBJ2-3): DSGVTQTPKHLITATGQRVTLRCSPRSGDLSVYWYQQSLDQGLQFLIQYYNGEERAKGNILERFSAQQFPDLHSELNLSSLELGDSALYFCASSEPGHTDTQYFGPGTRLTVL.